This TCR beta chain was identified in a study of spatial heterogeneity in lung cancer. Study-wide context: Every unique TCR and UMI combination, on average, appeared more than ten times in raw reads.

This clonotype appeared many times. All TCR cDNA molecules were individually tagged with a unique molecular identifier. MiXCR was run by TCRdb on the 5' RACE reads, yielding one entry per CDR3 protein. The profile shows some 17,000 distinct CDR3 sequences, roughly a fifth of them singletons. Time point of the sample: sample taken at primary tumor resection. Extraction of whole RNA from tumor, nontumor lung or frozen PBMC preceded unsorted sequencing. Untreated early-stage non-small cell lung cancer patients, approximately 76 in total, were the donors. This CDR3 comprises 14 residues. CDR1 is SQVTM and CDR2 is ANQGSEA in the germline V gene. Trimming shortened V by 8 bases and J by 3 bases, and 20 bases separated the two germline ends.

The receptor comes from a female donor with early-stage non-small cell lung cancer. Specimen: PBMCs, collected at surgery. The chain uses TRBV29-1 and TRBJ2-7, with no clear D. The CDR3 coding sequence is TGCAGCCTCAAATCGGAGAGGACGGTCTACGAGCAGTACTTC. The encoded protein is CSLKSERTVYEQYF.